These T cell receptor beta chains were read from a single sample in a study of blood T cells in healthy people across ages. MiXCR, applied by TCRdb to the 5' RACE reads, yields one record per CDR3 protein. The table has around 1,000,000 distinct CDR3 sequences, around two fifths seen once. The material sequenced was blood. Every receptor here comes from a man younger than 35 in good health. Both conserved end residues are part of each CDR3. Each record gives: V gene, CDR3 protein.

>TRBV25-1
CASSEQGSYGELFF
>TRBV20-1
CSARGGGLANEKLFF
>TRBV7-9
CASSPLQTPYNEQFF
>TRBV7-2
CASSHQVPGNTIYF
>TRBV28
CASSVSPPQNIQYF
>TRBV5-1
CASRPGGDYGYTF
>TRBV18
CASSPDGADTNYGYTF
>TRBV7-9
CASSLRNSGRQETQYF
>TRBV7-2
CASSPLGVANTGELFF
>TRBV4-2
CASSQDLQGLVNTEAFF
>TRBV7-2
CASSPRLVKTQYF
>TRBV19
CASSKQETNEKLFF
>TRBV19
CASGGGYGDTQYF
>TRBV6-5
CASSYSAGTNYGYTF
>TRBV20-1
CSAMTVAKNIQYF
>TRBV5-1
CASSKPTGDSYNEQFF
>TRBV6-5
CASRNSHYGYTF
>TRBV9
CASSVSGGLTTSYNEQFF
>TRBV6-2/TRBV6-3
CASTDRDGETQYF
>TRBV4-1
CASSQDSGDVYNEQFF
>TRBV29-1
CSVASDSNQPQHF
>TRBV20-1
CSARDLGARGDEKLFF
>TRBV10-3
CAISYPQGSQGGYTF
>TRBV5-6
CASSFRDPTSYEQYF
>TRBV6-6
CASSFTGNAYGYTF
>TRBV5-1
CASSLSRDRFGYNEQFF
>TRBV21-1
CASSSHGQGPYNSPLHF
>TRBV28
CASSLVNTNEQFF
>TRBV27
CASSFLRTGPADTQYF
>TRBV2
CASSEALGSGAYNEQFF
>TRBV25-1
CASSERTGVNYGYTF
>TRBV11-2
CASSYGLSTDTQYF
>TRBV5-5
CAGSLGGLSNQPQHF
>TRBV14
CASSQEAEQGARNEQFF
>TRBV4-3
CASSQVWLAGPQETQYF
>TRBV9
CASSVGPRGDIYNEQFF
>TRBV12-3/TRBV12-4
CASSLPQGLGSSYNSPLHF
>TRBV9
CASSVEAGDGTDTQYF
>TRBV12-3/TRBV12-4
CASSLAGSRKTQYF
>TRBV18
CASSPPFVASSAEQYF
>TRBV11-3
CASSLDLRALGRNTEAFF
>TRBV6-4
CASSSTSGGANEQFF
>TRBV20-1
CSARVHRSGANVLTF
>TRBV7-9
CASSLRTGGEAFF
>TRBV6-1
CASSRIRSTDTQYF
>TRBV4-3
CASSQDMTANNEQFF
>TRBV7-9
CASSFGSGGSNQPQHF
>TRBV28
CASTNRDFRIGEQFF
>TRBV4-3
CASSQRTTEGGYTF
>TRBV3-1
CASSQDMRTGYHEQYF
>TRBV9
CASSLRGWATEAFF
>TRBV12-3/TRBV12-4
CASSLGVQATNEKLFF
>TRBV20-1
CSATGQGHNEKLFF
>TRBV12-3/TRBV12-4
CASRLGGAASSYSEQYF
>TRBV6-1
CASRLGTDNQPQHF
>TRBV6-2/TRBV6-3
CASSFSDGGNEQFF
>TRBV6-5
CASSYGIWEGAIYNEQFF
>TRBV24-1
CATSDSGGGAGEAFF
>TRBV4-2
CASSHPTDRANTDTQYF